The clone carrying this TCR beta chain has just a few counts. Its specificity is not known. These data originate in a study of spatial heterogeneity in lung cancer. Study overall: There were, on average, more than eight raw-read appearances for each unique TCR and UMI combination.

Time point noted: sample taken at primary tumor resection. The input material, whole RNA from tumor, nontumor lung or frozen PBMC, was sequenced unsorted. All TCR cDNA molecules were individually tagged with a unique molecular identifier. TCRdb recomputed calls from the 5' RACE reads with MiXCR, one row per CDR3 protein. The sample records roughly 40,000 distinct CDR3 sequences, nearly 7% being singletons. CDR3 length equals 14 residues. V lost 0 bases to trimming and J lost 4 bases; unmatched junction nucleotides: 1. Looked up from germline, CDR1 is GTSNPN and CDR2 is SVGIG (reference sequence). Study conclusions and caveats: Ubiquitous expanded tumor TCRs surfaced in blood more at resection than they did at follow-up.

The sample consisted of PBMCs, taken at surgery. The V and J genes are TRBV30 and TRBJ2-1, with 9 bases lining up with TRBD1. The TCR comes from a female donor with early-stage non-small cell lung cancer. This CDR3 reads CAWSVTGGYNEQFF. The CDR3 bases are TGTGCCTGGAGTGTGACAGGGGGTTACAATGAGCAGTTCTTC.